Shown below are 25 T cell receptor beta chains from a single sample sequenced in a study of T-cell memory formation after mild COVID-19. TCRdb reprocessed the 5' RACE reads via MiXCR and lists one record per CDR3 protein. The sample contains hundreds of thousands of distinct CDR3 sequences, under 25% of which appear only once. Material: PBMCs or a T cell subset sorted from them (not recorded which). These receptors originate from a young man who had mild COVID-19 (a few samples of this study predate the infection). Cell type and time point are not known.

This chain links TRBV5-1 with TRBJ1-2; 10 bases match TRBD1. V shed 3 bases and J 8 bases; nucleotides not matched to a gene: 10. Germline V gene data show CDR1 as SGHRS and CDR2 as YFSETQ. The CDR3 length is 15 residues. CDR3 in amino acids: CASSYASTGGAGYTF. CDR3 DNA sequence: TGCGCCAGCAGCTATGCATCGACAGGGGGCGCCGGCTACACCTTC.

The chain uses TRBV5-1 and TRBJ1-1; D is perhaps TRBD1 (5 bases). The CDR3 is 14 amino acids. Germline V gene sequence: CDR1 SGHRS, CDR2 YFSETQ. V was pared by 4 bases and J by 5 bases, with 15 bases between. The CDR3 loop reads CASSQTDAATEAFF. The CDR3 DNA reads as TGCGCCAGCAGCCAGACAGACGCCGCTACTGAAGCTTTCTTT.

This clonotype came up a few times. This chain connects TRBV5-1 to TRBJ2-1; D is ambiguous. This CDR3 has 14 residues. V was clipped by 0 bases and J by 3 bases, with 7 bases between them. Germline V gene lookup returns CDR1 SGHRS and CDR2 YFSETQ. Here the CDR3 DNA reads TGCGCCAGCAGCTTGGACAGAATCTACAATGAGCAGTTCTTC. Protein product: CASSLDRIYNEQFF.

The chain recombines TRBV28 with TRBJ1-6; D uncertain. The CDR3 runs to 12 residues. The V gene lost 0 bases and the J gene lost 8 bases, with 2 bases spanning the gap. CDR1 is MDHEN, CDR2 SYDVKM, per germline. In nucleotides, the CDR3 is TGTGCCAGCAGTTTATGGGATTCACCCCTCCACTTT. Encoded protein: CASSLWDSPLHF. Full variable domain (rest looked up from reference TRBV28 and TRBJ1-6): DVKVTQSSRYLVKRTGEKVFLECVQDMDHENMFWYRQDPGLGLRLIYFSYDVKMKEKGDIPEGYSVSREKKERFSLILESASTNQTSMYLCASSLWDSPLHFGNGTRLTVT.

This clonotype was counted only a few times. The chain combines TRBV6-5 with TRBJ1-6, with 9 bases matching TRBD1. Looked up from germline, CDR1 is MNHEY and CDR2 is SVGAGI. Unmatched junction bases numbered 4, after V lost 0 bases and J lost 10 bases. The CDR3 is made up of 15 amino acids. The CDR3 loop is CASSYSNRGLSPLHF. CDR3 coding DNA: TGTGCCAGCAGTTACTCGAACAGGGGGCTATCACCCCTCCACTTT.

This clonotype was seen repeatedly, ten times or more. The CDR3: CASSREGAGGQDIQYF. CDR3 sequence (DNA): TGCGCCAGCAGCCGGGAAGGTGCGGGGGGGCAAGACATTCAGTACTTC. The chain employs TRBV5-1 and TRBJ2-4; 9 nucleotides match TRBD2. CDR3 length: 16 amino acids. Trimming removed 4 bases from V and 8 bases from J; junction bases left unmatched: 13. The germline V gene has CDR1 SGHRS and CDR2 YFSETQ. Complete variable domain (other parts from reference TRBV5-1 and TRBJ2-4): KAGVTQTPRYLIKTRGQQVTLSCSPISGHRSVSWYQQTPGQGLQFLFEYFSETQRNKGNFPGRFSGRQFSNSRSEMNVSTLELGDSALYLCASSREGAGGQDIQYFGAGTRLSVL.

This clonotype was seen once. The rearrangement links TRBV6-1 to TRBJ2-7; D is possibly TRBD2 (5 bases). This CDR3 comprises 15 residues. V was clipped by 5 bases and J by 2 bases, with 16 bases between them. Germline V CDR1 and CDR2: MNHNS, SASEGT. CDR3: CASSRSGGRPYEQYV. CDR3 bases: TGTGCCAGCAGTCGAAGTGGAGGCAGACCCTACGAGCAGTACGTC.

This clonotype has a handful of counts. The rearrangement uses TRBV2 and TRBJ1-4, with 8 bases identical to TRBD1. CDR1 is SNHLY and CDR2 is FYNNEI in the germline V gene. V dropped 7 bases and J dropped 8; count of bases not matched to a gene: 9. This CDR3 spans 14 amino acids. CDR3: CASTRDRRSEKLFF. Written as DNA, the CDR3 is TGTGCCAGCACCCGGGACAGGCGGTCAGAAAAACTGTTTTTT.

In this sample, this clonotype turned up many times. The gene calls are TRBV5-1 and TRBJ1-1, with unresolved D. The length of the CDR3 is 16 residues. Germline V lookup: CDR1 SGHRS, CDR2 YFSETQ. Trimming took 0 bases from V and 3 from J, leaving 15 bases between them. The CDR3 nucleotides read TGCGCCAGCAGCTTGGGTCCAGAATGGGAGGACACTGAAGCTTTCTTT. Its protein product is CASSLGPEWEDTEAFF.

This rearrangement joins TRBV4-1 to TRBJ2-1, with TRBD1 identical over 8 bases. The CDR3 length is 13 residues. With 4 bases clipped from V and 8 bases from J, the junction kept 4 bases outside the gene matches. The V gene's germline CDR1 is MGHRA and CDR2 YSYEKL. In DNA, the CDR3 is TGCGCCAGCAGCCGGAACAGGGGGGATGAGCAGTTCTTC. Translation gives CASSRNRGDEQFF.

The rearrangement joins TRBV5-6 to TRBJ2-7; D unclear. Trimming removed 1 base at V and 7 bases at J, with 12 bases between. The CDR3 is 13 residues long. CDR1 and CDR2 (germline): SGHDT, YYEEEE. The DNA of the CDR3 is TGTGCCAGCAGCTTGACACACGGTGGGGAGCAGTACGTC. It is translated as CASSLTHGGEQYV.

This clonotype occurred a few times. The rearrangement links TRBV20-1 to TRBJ1-1; TRBD1 aligns across 9 bases. The V gene end was trimmed by 1 base and the J gene end by 5 bases; junction bases not matched to a gene: 8. CDR3 size: 15 residues. Germline CDR1 reads DFQATT; CDR2 reads SNEGSKA (reference sequence). In DNA, the CDR3 is TGCAGTGCTAGAGTAGAGGACAGGGGAGGAACTGAAGCTTTCTTT. Residues: CSARVEDRGGTEAFF.

This clonotype was seen a few times. This sequence joins TRBV20-1 and TRBJ2-2, with unresolved D. The CDR3 loop spans 13 amino acids. Per germline, CDR1 DFQATT and CDR2 SNEGSKA (reference sequence). The germline V and J ends were trimmed by 6 bases and 0 bases, with 8 bases remaining between them. The CDR3 region is CSASDPNTGELFF. The CDR3 DNA follows: TGCAGTGCCAGTGACCCGAACACCGGGGAGCTGTTTTTT.

The gene calls are TRBV6-2 or TRBV6-3 and TRBJ2-7, with TRBD1 matching 12 bases. The CDR3 totals 15 residues. V shed 4 bases, J shed 9 bases, and the junction held 10 bases outside the gene matches. Germline-derived CDR1 and CDR2 are MNHEY and SVGEGT. CDR3 nucleotide sequence: TGTGCCAGCAGTTCTCTCACCGGGACAGGGGGCCGGCAGTACGTC. As protein: CASSSLTGTGGRQYV.

The chain couples TRBV27 to TRBJ2-7, with 7 bases identical to TRBD1. This CDR3 spans 14 amino acids. V lost 6 bases to trimming and J lost 2 bases; unmatched junction nucleotides: 7. Germline lookup yields CDR1 MNHEY and CDR2 SMNVEV (reference sequence). CDR3: CASRKSDRTYEQYV. CDR3 in DNA: TGTGCCAGCAGGAAATCGGACAGGACCTACGAGCAGTACGTC.

The table lists this clonotype with a few counts. The V call is TRBV2, the J call TRBJ1-2; 7 bases fit TRBD1. V lost 6 bases, J lost 7 bases, and 11 bases stayed unmatched. Germline lookup yields CDR1 SNHLY and CDR2 FYNNEI. The length of the CDR3 is 14 residues. This chain's CDR3 is CASSPQGTESGYTF. The CDR3 bases are TGTGCCAGCAGCCCACAGGGGACCGAGAGTGGCTACACCTTC. Drawing the rest from reference TRBV2 and TRBJ1-2, the complete variable domain is EPEVTQTPSHQVTQMGQEVILRCVPISNHLYFYWYRQILGQKVEFLVSFYNNEISEKSEIFDDQFSVERPDGSNFTLKIRSTKLEDSAMYFCASSPQGTESGYTFGSGTRLTVV.

This chain links TRBV4-1 with TRBJ1-1; a weak D match, TRBD1 (6 bases). Germline V gene sequence: CDR1 MGHRA, CDR2 YSYEKL. The CDR3 contains 15 residues. Trimming took 1 base from V and 2 from J, leaving 11 bases between them. The CDR3: CASSQVKGGNTEAFF. The DNA for the CDR3 is TGCGCCAGCAGCCAAGTAAAAGGGGGTAACACTGAAGCTTTCTTT.

This chain connects TRBV12-3 or TRBV12-4 to TRBJ2-1, with unresolved D. CDR3 length equals 16 residues. The V end lost 1 base, the J end lost 0 bases, and 10 bases lay between the germline ends. This CDR3 is CASSLGTTNSYNEQFF. The CDR3 DNA sequence: TGTGCCAGCAGTTTAGGGACGACAAACTCCTACAATGAGCAGTTCTTC.

This clonotype was seen at least ten times. The chain is built from TRBV4-3 and TRBJ2-3; no definite D call. Trimming took 1 base from V and 4 from J, leaving 9 bases between them. This CDR3 region has 14 residues. The germline V gene encodes CDR1 LGHNA and CDR2 YSLEER. The CDR3 DNA follows: TGCGCCAGCAGCCAAGCCCCAGGCCCAGATACGCAGTATTTT. Translation gives CASSQAPGPDTQYF.

The chain is built from TRBV2 and TRBJ1-1; 7 positions agree with TRBD1. In germline, CDR1 is SNHLY, CDR2 FYNNEI. This CDR3 region has 12 residues. V shed 4 bases, J shed 7 bases, and the junction held 3 bases outside the gene matches. The CDR3 protein is CASSGTGVEAFF. DNA for the CDR3: TGTGCCAGCAGTGGAACAGGGGTTGAAGCTTTCTTT.

This clonotype was seen only a few times. DNA for the CDR3: TGTGCCAGCAGCAACGAGACTGATACGCAGTATTTT. Residues: CASSNETDTQYF. The chain recombines TRBV21-1 with TRBJ2-3. TRBV21-1 is tagged as a pseudogene. The CDR3 is made up of 12 amino acids.

This clonotype was counted a few times. The genes are TRBV4-3 and TRBJ1-6; D remains unclear. V was clipped by 5 bases and J by 14 bases, with 16 bases between them. Germline V gives CDR1 LGHNA, CDR2 YSLEER. The CDR3 loop spans 13 amino acids. In nucleotides, the CDR3 is TGCGCCAGCAGCACCCGATCGGGAGTAGCCCTCCACTTT. Amino acids: CASSTRSGVALHF.

The chain combines TRBV25-1 with TRBJ1-1, with unresolved D. Germline CDR1 MGHDK, CDR2 SYGVNS. Trimming took 4 bases from V and 0 from J, leaving 21 bases between them. The CDR3 extends over 18 amino acids. The chain's CDR3 is CASSAPGALDPMNTEAFF. The CDR3 DNA reads as TGTGCCAGCAGTGCGCCGGGAGCCCTTGATCCAATGAACACTGAAGCTTTCTTT.

This clonotype was detected many times. The chain combines TRBV7-2 with TRBJ1-1; possibly TRBD1 for D (6 bases). Per the germline V gene, CDR1 is SGHTA and CDR2 is FQGNSA. V lost 5 bases, J lost 3 bases, and 19 bases lay in between. This CDR3 has 16 amino acids. CDR3 DNA: TGTGCCAGCAGCCGCGAGAGGGCAGGGGCGGACACTGAAGCTTTCTTT. It codes for CASSRERAGADTEAFF.

The chain is built from TRBV9 and TRBJ2-3; D remains ambiguous. The germline V gene has CDR1 SGDLS and CDR2 YYNGEE. The CDR3 contains 14 residues. V lost 3 bases to trimming and J lost 4 bases, with 12 bases between them. CDR3 sequence: CASSAPRASDTQYF. In DNA form, the CDR3 reads TGTGCCAGCAGCGCCCCACGGGCTTCAGATACGCAGTATTTT.